This TCR beta chain was found in a study of blood T cell repertoires in COVID-19. Authors' processing steps: The authors estimated nucleated cell counts from reference gene primer amplification. The table came from immunoSEQ multiplex PCR; TCRdb's copy has only in-frame clones and leaves some out. The DNA was the basis for D and trimming; V, J and clone size are from that table. This sample has around 300,000 clones, with more than 80% found just once. This clone was observed once. CDR1 and CDR2 from the germline V gene are SEHNR and FQNEAQ (reference sequence). The CDR3 spans 16 residues. Trimming left V 2 bases short and J 2 bases short, with 14 bases between.

Sequencing was performed on peripheral blood. The rearrangement uses TRBV7-9 and TRBJ2-3; the D gene is possibly TRBD1 (5 bases). The clonotype was recovered from a young woman with active or convalescent COVID-19. The DNA for the CDR3 is TGTGCCAGCAGCTTAAATTTAGGACAACCCACAGATACGCAGTATTTT. Translating it yields CASSLNLGQPTDTQYF.